These T cell receptor beta chains were read from a single sample in a study of blood T cell repertoires in COVID-19. Repertoires were generated with immunoSEQ multiplex PCR, while TCRdb's copy carries only in-frame clones and drops some. Among 300,000 to 350,000 clones listed, roughly 90% were seen once. Sequencing was carried out using PBMCs or T cells enriched from blood (not recorded which). The receptors here all came from a woman aged 18-35 years with acute COVID-19. Each CDR3 is given with its conserved first and last residue. The order of the fields is V gene, D gene, clone size, J gene, CDR3 protein, CDR3 DNA. The D gene is left open where the match is weak. Clone size appears in some rows only: once, few, many, or a class for an expanded clone.

>TRBV29-1|-|-|TRBJ2-7
CSVVGGYEQYF
TGCAGCGTTGTGGGGGGATACGAGCAGTACTTC
>TRBV7-9|TRBD2|-|TRBJ2-7
CASSSETSRYEQYF
TGTGCCAGCAGCTCCGAGACTAGCCGTTACGAGCAGTACTTC
>TRBV14|-|-|TRBJ1-1
CASSQSLPEAFF
TGTGCCAGCAGCCAGTCTCTACCTGAAGCTTTCTTT
>TRBV6-5|-|-|TRBJ1-2
CAINRYTGDYGYTF
TGTGCCATTAACAGGTATACCGGTGACTATGGCTACACCTTC
>TRBV24-1|-|-|TRBJ1-4
CATSDPTGSGEKLFF
TGTGCCACCAGTGATCCCACAGGGAGCGGTGAAAAACTGTTTTTT
>TRBV2|-|-|TRBJ1-5
CASSARVRSNQPQHF
TGTGCCAGCAGTGCCAGGGTGAGAAGCAATCAGCCCCAGCATTTT
>TRBV24-1|TRBD1|-|TRBJ2-3
CATSDLWDRSTDTQYF
TGTGCCACCAGTGATTTGTGGGACAGGAGCACAGATACGCAGTATTTT
>TRBV3-1/TRBV3-2|TRBD2|-|TRBJ2-3
CASSLRLAGGPFTDTQYF
TGTGCCAGCAGCCTCCGACTAGCGGGAGGGCCATTCACAGATACGCAGTATTTT
>TRBV2|-|once|TRBJ1-5
CASSLSGTRNQPQHF
TGTGCCAGCAGCCTAAGCGGGACCCGAAATCAGCCCCAGCATTTT
>TRBV19|TRBD2|-|TRBJ2-1
CASSTLAGGEQFF
TGTGCCAGTAGTACTCTAGCGGGTGGGGAGCAGTTCTTC
>TRBV5-8|-|-|TRBJ1-1
CASSFTFAGGMNTEAFF
TGTGCCAGCAGCTTTACCTTCGCTGGAGGGATGAACACTGAAGCTTTCTTT
>TRBV25-1|-|-|TRBJ2-7
CASSRTQGSPYEQYF
TGTGCCAGCAGCCGAACCCAGGGGAGCCCCTACGAGCAGTACTTC